These 32 T cell receptor beta chains were all obtained from the same sample, sequenced in a study of early T cells in non-severe SARS-CoV-2 infection. TCRdb analysed the 5' RACE reads with MiXCR anew, one entry per CDR3 protein. The data show about 19,000 distinct CDR3 sequences, approximately 4.4% seen once. Sequencing was done on a sample of whole blood. The receptors originated from an adult who was a healthcare worker with PCR-confirmed SARS-CoV-2 infection or an uninfected control (not recorded which).

This clonotype was observed at least ten times. The chain recombines TRBV29-1 with TRBJ1-3, with a possible D match to TRBD1 (6 bases). Trimming left V 6 bases short and J 4 bases short, with 7 bases between. CDR1 SQVTM and CDR2 ANQGSEA come from the germline V gene. The CDR3 is 11 amino acids. DNA for the CDR3: TGCAGCGTCGACAGGGGAAACACCATATATTTT. Its protein is CSVDRGNTIYF.

This clonotype showed up many times. This chain joins TRBV11-3 and TRBJ2-1; D uncertain. Germline CDR1 and CDR2: SGHNT and YENEEA. The CDR3 contains 12 residues. V was pared by 2 bases and J by 8 bases, with 7 bases between. DNA for the CDR3: TGTGCCAGCAGCTTAATGGGTTATGAGCAGTTCTTC. Its translation: CASSLMGYEQFF. Combining the CDR3 with reference TRBV11-3 and TRBJ2-1 gives the whole variable domain EAGVVQSPRYKIIEKKQPVAFWCNPISGHNTLYWYLQNLGQGPELLIRYENEEAVDDSQLPKDRFSAERLKGVDSTLKIQPAELGDSAVYLCASSLMGYEQFFGPGTRLTVL.

This clonotype was seen ten or more times. The chain recombines TRBV7-2 with TRBJ1-1; possibly TRBD1 for D (5 bases). Germline loops: CDR1 SGHTA, CDR2 FQGNSA. The CDR3 has 20 amino acids. Trimming left V 6 bases short and J 6 bases short, with 35 bases between. CDR3 DNA: TGTGCCAGCAGGCCGTCTCCCGTCGCGTGGGGGATGGAGTTTCTCTCTGAAGCTTTCTTT. Protein: CASRPSPVAWGMEFLSEAFF.

This clonotype was counted at least ten times. The chain uses TRBV20-1 and TRBJ2-1; 9 bases are shared with TRBD1. Germline V lookup: CDR1 DFQATT, CDR2 SNEGSKA (reference sequence). The CDR3 has 14 residues. The J segment lost 5 bases and the V segment lost 3 bases, leaving 5 bases of the junction unmatched. The CDR3 coding sequence is TGCAGTGCTAGGGGGGACAGGGCTAACAATGAGCAGTTCTTC. The encoded protein is CSARGDRANNEQFF.

This clonotype was picked up many times. This rearrangement joins TRBV9 to TRBJ1-6; 10 bases line up with TRBD1. The CDR3 is made up of 15 amino acids. J was trimmed by 10 bases and V by 3 bases; bases with no gene match: 7. Germline loops: CDR1 SGDLS, CDR2 YYNGEE. The CDR3 DNA follows: TGTGCCAGCAGCGCATCCGGGACAGGGGAATCACCCCTCCACTTT. This gives the protein CASSASGTGESPLHF.

The CDR3 loop reads CAVQETQYF. The DNA of the CDR3 is TGTGCCGTTCAAGAGACCCAGTACTTC. The chain couples TRBV2 to TRBJ2-5; D is ambiguous. This CDR3 is built from 9 residues. Germline V CDR1 and CDR2: SNHLY, FYNNEI. V was shortened by 11 bases and J by 2 bases, with 3 bases between the two germline ends.

In this sample, this clonotype turned up many times. The rearrangement links TRBV29-1 to TRBJ1-4; D ambiguous. V gave up 6 bases and J gave up 5 bases, with 16 bases separating them. Germline loops: CDR1 SQVTM, CDR2 ANQGSEA. The CDR3 totals 14 residues. The DNA of the CDR3 is TGCAGCGTGACCGGTGGCAGTCCCAATGAAAAACTGTTTTTT. Protein product: CSVTGGSPNEKLFF.

This clonotype was found many times. This chain joins TRBV3-1 and TRBJ1-2; D uncertain. The CDR3 is made up of 12 amino acids. Germline V gene sequence: CDR1 LGHDT, CDR2 YNNKEL (reference sequence). The V and J ends lost 4 bases and 7 bases respectively, with 10 bases between them. CDR3 sequence (DNA): TGTGCCAGCAGCCGAGGAGGGAGTGGCTACACCTTC. Protein sequence: CASSRGGSGYTF.

At least ten counts were recorded for this clonotype. The chain uses TRBV12-5 and TRBJ1-2, with D uncertain. CDR1 is LGHNT and CDR2 is FRNRAP in the germline V gene. CDR3 length: 12 residues. V lost 6 bases and J lost 4, with 9 bases in between. The CDR3 bases are TGTGCTAGTGGAGTTGGGTCCTATGGCTACACCTTC. Translation gives CASGVGSYGYTF.

This clonotype was seen ten or more times. The chain is built from TRBV7-9 and TRBJ2-5, with D maybe TRBD2 (5 bases). The CDR3 length is 15 residues. The V gene lost 6 bases and the J gene lost 1 base, with 15 bases spanning the gap. Looked up from germline, CDR1 is SEHNR and CDR2 is FQNEAQ (reference sequence). This CDR3 reads CASRAGVGIQETQYF. In nucleotides, the CDR3 is TGTGCCAGCAGGGCGGGCGTGGGGATCCAAGAGACCCAGTACTTC.

The table lists this clonotype with many counts. The V and J genes are TRBV9 and TRBJ2-7, with D perhaps TRBD2 (6 bases). The germline gives CDR1 SGDLS, CDR2 YYNGEE. Trimming pared 3 bases from V and 7 bases from J, leaving 32 bases between. This CDR3 region has 19 residues. The CDR3 DNA sequence: TGTGCCAGCAGCGCCCCCCAGGGAAGGCCACTTCTCGGAGGGGAGGAGCAGTACTTC. Its translation is CASSAPQGRPLLGGEEQYF.

This clonotype was found many times. The V gene is TRBV20-1, the J gene TRBJ1-3; D is ambiguous. V lost 6 bases and J lost 0, with 12 bases in between. Germline CDR1 is DFQATT and CDR2 is SNEGSKA (reference sequence). This CDR3 spans 14 amino acids. The CDR3 DNA reads as TGCAGTGCCGTACCTGTACTCTCTGGAAACACCATATATTTT. Amino acids: CSAVPVLSGNTIYF.

This clonotype occurred many times. The J gene is TRBJ2-6, the V gene TRBV29-1; 8 nucleotides match TRBD1. The trim removed 5 bases at V and 9 bases at J, leaving 9 bases unmatched. The CDR3 is 14 amino acids. The germline CDR1 and CDR2 sequences are SQVTM and ANQGSEA. The DNA of the CDR3 is TGCAGCGTTCCTGACAGGGGCTCTCTCAACGTCCTGACTTTC. This sequence encodes CSVPDRGSLNVLTF.

This clonotype was seen ten or more times. This chain uses TRBV7-6 with TRBJ2-7; D is uncertain. The ends were cut back, 5 bases at V and 1 base at J, with 9 bases in the middle. This CDR3 is 13 amino acids long. CDR1 is SGHVS and CDR2 is FNYEAQ in the germline V gene. The CDR3 sequence: CASSITDSYEQYF. The CDR3 region has the DNA TGTGCCAGCAGCATTACAGATTCCTACGAGCAGTACTTC.

This clonotype was seen many times. The chain links TRBV15 to TRBJ1-2; tentatively, D is TRBD1 (5 bases). Trimming stripped 1 base from V and 6 bases from J, with 9 bases between. The germline V gene encodes CDR1 LNHNV and CDR2 YYDKDF (reference sequence). The CDR3 has 13 amino acids. The CDR3 region is CATSRVGGDGYTF. As DNA, the CDR3 is TGTGCCACCAGCAGAGTAGGAGGGGATGGCTACACCTTC.

This clonotype came up many times. This sequence joins TRBV20-1 and TRBJ1-2; D is undetermined. Trimming shortened V by 2 bases and J by 4 bases, and 17 bases separated the two germline ends. CDR1 is DFQATT and CDR2 is SNEGSKA in the germline V gene (reference sequence). This CDR3 contains 15 residues. This CDR3 reads CSARYRGRPAYGYTF. The CDR3 nucleotides are TGCAGTGCTAGATATAGAGGCAGGCCCGCCTATGGCTACACCTTC.

In this sample, this clonotype is medium-sized. V usage is TRBV4-2 and J usage is TRBJ1-6, with D unresolved. With 0 bases removed from V and 0 bases from J, the gap between germline ends came to 12 bases. Germline V gene data show CDR1 as LGHNA and CDR2 as YNFKEQ. The CDR3 runs 18 residues. The CDR3 DNA sequence: TGTGCCAGCAGCCAAGATAAGACACCGAGCTCCTATAATTCACCCCTCCACTTT. Its protein product is CASSQDKTPSSYNSPLHF.

Many counts were recorded for this clonotype. This chain uses TRBV20-1 with TRBJ2-3, with 14 bases matching TRBD2. This CDR3 comprises 18 residues. J was trimmed by 0 bases and V by 6 bases; bases with no gene match: 11. Germline V gene lookup returns CDR1 DFQATT and CDR2 SNEGSKA (reference sequence). The CDR3 sequence: CSARKTSGGGPSTDTQYF. CDR3 DNA sequence: TGCAGTGCCAGGAAGACTAGCGGGGGGGGCCCTAGCACAGATACGCAGTATTTT.

This clonotype came up many times. This chain joins TRBV5-1 and TRBJ2-7, with 9 bases identical to TRBD1. CDR3 length: 16 amino acids. V lost 3 bases and J lost 7; bases outside the gene matches: 14. The germline CDR1 and CDR2 sequences are SGHRS and YFSETQ. The CDR3 reads CASSSQSGTGSGEQYF. For the CDR3, the DNA is TGCGCCAGCAGCTCTCAATCCGGGACAGGGTCGGGAGAGCAGTACTTC.

This clonotype was detected ten times or more. The CDR3 here is CASSDGLSEAFF. The CDR3 DNA follows: TGCGCCAGCAGCGATGGACTTTCTGAAGCTTTCTTT. This sequence joins TRBV4-1 and TRBJ1-1; no reliable D call. The germline V gene encodes CDR1 MGHRA and CDR2 YSYEKL. This CDR3 has 12 residues. Trimming shortened V by 5 bases and J by 6 bases, and 10 bases separated the two germline ends.

The chain links TRBV3-1 to TRBJ2-3; D is uncertain. Trimming took off 3 bases at V and 2 bases at J, with 3 bases between the two ends. This CDR3 comprises 12 residues. Germline CDR1 and CDR2: LGHDT and YNNKEL (reference sequence). CDR3 nucleotide sequence: TGTGCCAGCAGCCATAACACAGATACGCAGTATTTT. This codes for CASSHNTDTQYF.

This clonotype was picked up many times. The chain combines TRBV27 with TRBJ2-6; 7 bases line up with TRBD1. Germline CDR1 MNHEY, CDR2 SMNVEV (reference sequence). V trimming: 5 bases; J trimming: 1 base; junction bases outside the gene matches: 14. The CDR3 loop spans 19 amino acids. The chain's CDR3 is CASSPTTTGYGSGANVLTF. CDR3 DNA sequence: TGTGCCAGCAGTCCCACTACGACAGGGTATGGATCTGGGGCCAACGTCCTGACTTTC. The full variable domain, its missing parts supplied by reference TRBV27 and TRBJ2-6, is EAQVTQNPRYLITVTGKKLTVTCSQNMNHEYMSWYRQDPGLGLRQIYYSMNVEVTDKGDVPEGYKVSRKEKRNFPLILESPSPNQTSLYFCASSPTTTGYGSGANVLTFGAGSRLTVL.

The chain carries TRBV10-3 and TRBJ1-6; D is unresolved. V lost 0 bases and J 7 bases, leaving 10 bases between the germline ends. Germline CDR1 and CDR2: ENHRY and SYGVKD. CDR3 length equals 15 residues. The CDR3 loop is CAISESIGKNSPLHF. In nucleotides, the CDR3 is TGTGCCATCAGTGAGTCGATAGGGAAGAATTCACCCCTCCACTTT.

This clonotype occurred many times. This chain connects TRBV20-1 to TRBJ2-5; no firm D call. The CDR3 length is 11 residues. The V end was cut by 2 bases, the J end by 3 bases, with 4 bases between. CDR1 is DFQATT and CDR2 is SNEGSKA in the germline V gene (reference sequence). The CDR3 DNA follows: TGCAGTGCTAGAAAAAAAGAGACCCAGTACTTC. Translating gives CSARKKETQYF.

This clonotype has a count of ten or more. The CDR3 reads CASSLSGKSNQPQHF. The CDR3 DNA reads TGCGCCAGCAGCTTGTCCGGAAAGAGCAATCAGCCCCAGCATTTT. The gene calls are TRBV5-1 and TRBJ1-5; the D is unclear. V gave up 1 base and J gave up 1 base, with 9 bases separating them. The length of the CDR3 is 15 residues. Per germline, CDR1 SGHRS and CDR2 YFSETQ.

This clonotype turned up a few times. This chain joins TRBV6-2 or TRBV6-3 and TRBJ2-7; D may be TRBD1 (6 bases). Between the trimmed V and J ends, which lost 5 bases and 6 bases, there was a span of 17 bases. The CDR3 totals 14 residues. Germline V gives CDR1 MNHEY, CDR2 SVGEGT. CDR3 residues: CASSPIRGISEQYF. The CDR3 DNA reads TGTGCCAGCAGTCCCATTAGGGGGATAAGCGAGCAGTACTTC.

This clonotype appeared many times. The rearrangement joins TRBV9 to TRBJ2-3; no clear D gene. Trimming took off 6 bases at V and 2 bases at J, with 13 bases between the two ends. Germline CDR1 and CDR2: SGDLS and YYNGEE. The CDR3 spans 14 residues. The CDR3 DNA reads as TGTGCCAGCACCTCCTTAGGCCTCACAGATACGCAGTATTTT. Translated, it gives CASTSLGLTDTQYF.

This clonotype appeared many times. The chain combines TRBV20-1 with TRBJ2-1; D ambiguous. The CDR3 length is 16 residues. Germline loops: CDR1 DFQATT, CDR2 SNEGSKA (reference sequence). V was trimmed by 1 base and J by 0 bases, leaving 13 bases between them. DNA of the CDR3: TGCAGTGCTAGAGCCCCCGCGCAAAGCTCCTACAATGAGCAGTTCTTC. Translated: CSARAPAQSSYNEQFF.

This clonotype was counted many times. The chain is built from TRBV18 and TRBJ2-5; 7 nucleotides agree with TRBD2. Germline lookup yields CDR1 KGHSH and CDR2 LQKENI. After removal of 2 bases from V and 1 base from J, the junction contained 7 bases not matched to a gene. The CDR3 is 16 amino acids. The CDR3 reads CASSPRAAGPQETQYF. The CDR3, as DNA: TGTGCCAGCTCACCAAGGGCAGCGGGGCCCCAAGAGACCCAGTACTTC.

In its sample, this clonotype was seen many times. The chain uses TRBV12-3 or TRBV12-4 and TRBJ1-5; D gene uncertain. The CDR3 has 12 residues. Trimming took 3 bases from V and 6 from J, leaving 6 bases between them. CDR3 nucleotides: TGTGCCAGCAGTTTGGGGAGTCAGCCCCAGCATTTT. It yields the protein CASSLGSQPQHF.

This clonotype was recorded a few times. CDR3 sequence: CASSPRVADRSEQFF. CDR3 DNA sequence: TGCGCCAGCAGTCCCCGGGTAGCGGATCGTAGTGAGCAGTTCTTC. The V gene is TRBV4-1, the J gene TRBJ2-1; the D gene is possibly TRBD2 (6 bases). The V and J ends lost 6 bases and 9 bases respectively, with 21 bases between them. Germline CDR1 reads MGHRA; CDR2 reads YSYEKL. The CDR3 contains 15 residues.

This clonotype was seen at least ten times. J is TRBJ2-1 and V is TRBV25-1; D is uncertain. CDR3 length: 15 amino acids. Trimming shortened V by 1 base and J by 5 bases, and 12 bases separated the two germline ends. Looked up from germline, CDR1 is MGHDK and CDR2 is SYGVNS. CDR3 in DNA: TGTGCCAGCAGTGAATTAGGACCCCGGAACAATGAGCAGTTCTTC. Translated: CASSELGPRNNEQFF.